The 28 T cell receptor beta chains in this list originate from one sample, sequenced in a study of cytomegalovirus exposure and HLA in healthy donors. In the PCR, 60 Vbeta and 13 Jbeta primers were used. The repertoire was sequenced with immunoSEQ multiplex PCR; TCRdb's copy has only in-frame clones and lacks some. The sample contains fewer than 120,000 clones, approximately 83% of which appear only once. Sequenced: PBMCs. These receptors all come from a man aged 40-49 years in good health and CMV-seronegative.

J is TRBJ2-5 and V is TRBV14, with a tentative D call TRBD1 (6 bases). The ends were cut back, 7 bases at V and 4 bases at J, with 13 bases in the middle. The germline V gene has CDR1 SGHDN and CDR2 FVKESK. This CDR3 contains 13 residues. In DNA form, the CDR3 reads TGTGCCAGCAAGGTGACAGGATCAGAGACCCAGTACTTC. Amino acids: CASKVTGSETQYF.

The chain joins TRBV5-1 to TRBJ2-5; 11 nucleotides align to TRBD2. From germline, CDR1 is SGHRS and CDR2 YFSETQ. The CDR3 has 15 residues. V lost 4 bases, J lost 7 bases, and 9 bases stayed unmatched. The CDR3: CASSEGLAEEGTQYF. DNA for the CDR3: TGCGCCAGCAGCGAGGGACTAGCGGAAGAGGGGACCCAGTACTTC.

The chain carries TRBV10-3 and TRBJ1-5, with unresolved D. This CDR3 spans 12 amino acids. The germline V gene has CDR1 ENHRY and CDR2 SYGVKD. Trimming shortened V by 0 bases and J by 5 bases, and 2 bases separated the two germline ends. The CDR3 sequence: CAISESDQPQHF. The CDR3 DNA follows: TGTGCCATCAGTGAGTCCGATCAGCCCCAGCATTTT.

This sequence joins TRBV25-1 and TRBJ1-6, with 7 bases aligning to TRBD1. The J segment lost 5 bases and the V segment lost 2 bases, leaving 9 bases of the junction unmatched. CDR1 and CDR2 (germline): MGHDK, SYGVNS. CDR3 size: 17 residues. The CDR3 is CASSELGVRGNNSPLHF. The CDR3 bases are TGTGCCAGCAGTGAACTCGGGGTCAGGGGGAATAATTCACCCCTCCACTTT. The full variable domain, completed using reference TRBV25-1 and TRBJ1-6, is EADIYQTPRYLVIGTGKKITLECSQTMGHDKMYWYQQDPGMELHLIHYSYGVNSTEKGDLSSESTVSRIRTEHFPLTLESARPSHTSQYLCASSELGVRGNNSPLHFGNGTRLTVT.

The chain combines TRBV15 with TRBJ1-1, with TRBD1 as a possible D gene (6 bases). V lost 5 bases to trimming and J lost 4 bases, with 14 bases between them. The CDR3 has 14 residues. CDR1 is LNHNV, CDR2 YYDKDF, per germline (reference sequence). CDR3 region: CATSGFTGFTEAFF. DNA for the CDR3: TGTGCCACCAGCGGTTTTACAGGGTTCACTGAAGCTTTCTTT. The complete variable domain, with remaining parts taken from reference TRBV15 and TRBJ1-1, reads DAMVIQNPRYQVTQFGKPVTLSCSQTLNHNVMYWYQQKSSQAPKLLFHYYDKDFNNEADTPDNFQSRRPNTSFCFLDIRSPGLGDTAMYLCATSGFTGFTEAFFGQGTRLTVV.

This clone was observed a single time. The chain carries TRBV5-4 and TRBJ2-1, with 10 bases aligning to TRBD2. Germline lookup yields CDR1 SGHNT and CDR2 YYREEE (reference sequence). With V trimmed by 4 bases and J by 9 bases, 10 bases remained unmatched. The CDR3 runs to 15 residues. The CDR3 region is CASSPGSGGAPEQFF. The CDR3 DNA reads TGTGCCAGCAGCCCTGGGAGCGGGGGGGCCCCTGAGCAGTTCTTC.

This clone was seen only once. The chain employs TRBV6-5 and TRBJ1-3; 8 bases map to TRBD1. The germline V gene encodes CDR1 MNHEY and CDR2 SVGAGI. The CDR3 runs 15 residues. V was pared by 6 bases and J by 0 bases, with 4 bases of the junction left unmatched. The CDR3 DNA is TGTGCCAGCAGCTGGGACAGGAGCTCTGGAAACACCATATATTTT. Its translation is CASSWDRSSGNTIYF.

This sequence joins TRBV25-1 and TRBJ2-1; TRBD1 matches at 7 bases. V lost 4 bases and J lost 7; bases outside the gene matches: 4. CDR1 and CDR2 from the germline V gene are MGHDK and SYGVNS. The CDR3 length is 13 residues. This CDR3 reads CASSVAGGNEQFF. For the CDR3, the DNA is TGTGCCAGCAGTGTAGCAGGGGGTAATGAGCAGTTCTTC.

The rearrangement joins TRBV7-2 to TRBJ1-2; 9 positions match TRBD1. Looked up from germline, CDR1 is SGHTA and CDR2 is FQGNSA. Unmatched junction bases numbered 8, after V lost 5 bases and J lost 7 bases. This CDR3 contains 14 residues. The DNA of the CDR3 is TGTGCCAGCAGCCGGGACAGGGCCCTTAGTGGCTACACCTTC. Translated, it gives CASSRDRALSGYTF.

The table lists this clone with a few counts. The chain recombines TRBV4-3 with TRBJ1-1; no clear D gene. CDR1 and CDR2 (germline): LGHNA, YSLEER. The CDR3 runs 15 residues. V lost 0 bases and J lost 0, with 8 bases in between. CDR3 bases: TGCGCCAGCAGCCAAGATTCACAGCTGAACACTGAAGCTTTCTTT. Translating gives CASSQDSQLNTEAFF.

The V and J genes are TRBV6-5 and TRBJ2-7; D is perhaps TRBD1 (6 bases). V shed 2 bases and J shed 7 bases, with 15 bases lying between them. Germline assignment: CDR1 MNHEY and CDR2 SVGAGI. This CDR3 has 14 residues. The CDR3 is CASSYLTGLGEQYF. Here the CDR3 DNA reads TGTGCCAGCAGTTACCTGACAGGTTTGGGAGAGCAGTACTTC.

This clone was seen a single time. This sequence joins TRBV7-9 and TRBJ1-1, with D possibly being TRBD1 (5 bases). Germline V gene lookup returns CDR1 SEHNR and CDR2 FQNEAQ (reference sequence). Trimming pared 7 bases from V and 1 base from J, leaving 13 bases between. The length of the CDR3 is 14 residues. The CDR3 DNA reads TGTGCCAGCACCGCAGGGTCGGGGAACACTGAAGCTTTCTTT. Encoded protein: CASTAGSGNTEAFF.

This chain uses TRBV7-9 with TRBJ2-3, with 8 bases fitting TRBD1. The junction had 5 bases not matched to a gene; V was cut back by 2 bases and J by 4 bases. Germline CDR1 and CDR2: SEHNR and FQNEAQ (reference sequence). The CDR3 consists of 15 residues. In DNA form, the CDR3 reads TGTGCCAGCAGCTTATACCAGGGGGCAGCAGATACGCAGTATTTT. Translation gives CASSLYQGAADTQYF.

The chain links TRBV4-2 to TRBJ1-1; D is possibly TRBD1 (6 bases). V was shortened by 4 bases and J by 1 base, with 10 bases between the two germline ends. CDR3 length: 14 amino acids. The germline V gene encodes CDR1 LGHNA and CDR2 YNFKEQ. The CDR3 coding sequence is TGTGCCAGCAGCCCACAGGGACGGAACACTGAAGCTTTCTTT. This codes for CASSPQGRNTEAFF.

The CDR3 coding sequence is TGTGCCAGCATCCCCCTGGACAGGGCAAATGAAAAACTGTTTTTT. The encoded protein is CASIPLDRANEKLFF. The V call is TRBV7-9, the J call TRBJ1-4; 8 bases are shared with TRBD1. Germline loops: CDR1 SEHNR, CDR2 FQNEAQ (reference sequence). The CDR3 covers 15 residues. After removal of 7 bases from V and 5 bases from J, the junction contained 9 bases not matched to a gene.

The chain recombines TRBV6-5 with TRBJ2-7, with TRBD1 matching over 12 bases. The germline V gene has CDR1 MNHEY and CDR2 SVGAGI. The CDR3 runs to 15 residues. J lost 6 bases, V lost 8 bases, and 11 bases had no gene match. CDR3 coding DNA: TGTGCCAGCGGCGAGGCCGGGACAGGGGGCAGCGAGCAGTACTTC. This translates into CASGEAGTGGSEQYF.

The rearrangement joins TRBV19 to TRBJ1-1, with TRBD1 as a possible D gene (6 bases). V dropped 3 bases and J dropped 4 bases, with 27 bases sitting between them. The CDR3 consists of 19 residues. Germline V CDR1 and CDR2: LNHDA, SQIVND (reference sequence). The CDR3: CASSIFGAGDIPRGTEAFF. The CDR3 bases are TGTGCCAGTAGTATCTTTGGGGCAGGGGACATTCCCAGGGGCACTGAAGCTTTCTTT. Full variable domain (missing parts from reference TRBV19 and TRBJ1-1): DGGITQSPKYLFRKEGQNVTLSCEQNLNHDAMYWYRQDPGQGLRLIYYSQIVNDFQKGDIAEGYSVSREKKESFPLTVTSAQKNPTAFYLCASSIFGAGDIPRGTEAFFGQGTRLTVV.

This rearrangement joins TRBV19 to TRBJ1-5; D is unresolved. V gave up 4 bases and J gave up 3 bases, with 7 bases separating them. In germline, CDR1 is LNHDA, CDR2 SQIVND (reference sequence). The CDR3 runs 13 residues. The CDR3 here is CASSTSLNQPQHF. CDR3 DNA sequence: TGTGCCAGTAGTACCTCCCTCAATCAGCCCCAGCATTTT.

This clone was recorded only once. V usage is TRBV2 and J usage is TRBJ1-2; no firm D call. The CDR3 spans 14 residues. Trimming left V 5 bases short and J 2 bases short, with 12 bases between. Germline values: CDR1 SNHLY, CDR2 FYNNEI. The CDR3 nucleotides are TGTGCCAGCAGTACCTCTAAACTGAACTATGGCTACACCTTC. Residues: CASSTSKLNYGYTF. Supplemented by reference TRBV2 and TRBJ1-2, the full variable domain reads EPEVTQTPSHQVTQMGQEVILRCVPISNHLYFYWYRQILGQKVEFLVSFYNNEISEKSEIFDDQFSVERPDGSNFTLKIRSTKLEDSAMYFCASSTSKLNYGYTFGSGTRLTVV.

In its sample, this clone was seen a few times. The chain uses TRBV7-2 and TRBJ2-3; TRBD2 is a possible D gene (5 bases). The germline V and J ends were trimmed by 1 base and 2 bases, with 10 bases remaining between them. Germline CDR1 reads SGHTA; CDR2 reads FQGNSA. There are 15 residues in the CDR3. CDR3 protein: CASSLDGVNTDTQYF. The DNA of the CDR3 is TGTGCCAGCAGCTTAGACGGGGTGAACACAGATACGCAGTATTTT.

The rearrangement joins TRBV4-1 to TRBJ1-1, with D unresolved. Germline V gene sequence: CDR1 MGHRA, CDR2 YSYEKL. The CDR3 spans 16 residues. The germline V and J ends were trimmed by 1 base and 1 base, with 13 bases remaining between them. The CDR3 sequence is CASSQGQVGGNTEAFF. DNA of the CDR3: TGCGCCAGCAGCCAAGGGCAAGTTGGAGGGAACACTGAAGCTTTCTTT.

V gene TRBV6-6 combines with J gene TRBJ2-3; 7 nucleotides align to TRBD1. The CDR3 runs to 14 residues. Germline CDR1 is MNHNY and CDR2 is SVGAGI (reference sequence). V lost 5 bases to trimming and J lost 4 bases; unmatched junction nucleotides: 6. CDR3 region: CASSPRQGPDTQYF. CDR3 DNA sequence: TGTGCCAGCAGTCCCCGACAGGGACCAGATACGCAGTATTTT.

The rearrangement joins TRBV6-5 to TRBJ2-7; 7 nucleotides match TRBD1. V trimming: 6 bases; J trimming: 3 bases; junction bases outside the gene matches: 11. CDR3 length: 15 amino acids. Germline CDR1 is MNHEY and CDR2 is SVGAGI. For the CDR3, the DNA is TGTGCCAGCAGAAAGACCGGGACAGACCTCTACGAGCAGTACTTC. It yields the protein CASRKTGTDLYEQYF.

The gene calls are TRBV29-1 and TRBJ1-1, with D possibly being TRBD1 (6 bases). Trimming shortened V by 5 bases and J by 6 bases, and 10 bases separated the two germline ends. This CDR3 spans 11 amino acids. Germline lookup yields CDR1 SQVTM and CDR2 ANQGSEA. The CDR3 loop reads CSVYRASEAFF. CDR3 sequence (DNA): TGCAGCGTTTACAGGGCCTCTGAAGCTTTCTTT.

In DNA form, the CDR3 reads TGTGCCAGCAGTTACTCTACAGGCACAGATACGCAGTATTTT. Translation: CASSYSTGTDTQYF. J is TRBJ2-3 and V is TRBV6-5; D is uncertain. The CDR3 runs to 14 residues. Trimming left V 0 bases short and J 1 base short, with 5 bases between. Germline CDR1 reads MNHEY; CDR2 reads SVGAGI.

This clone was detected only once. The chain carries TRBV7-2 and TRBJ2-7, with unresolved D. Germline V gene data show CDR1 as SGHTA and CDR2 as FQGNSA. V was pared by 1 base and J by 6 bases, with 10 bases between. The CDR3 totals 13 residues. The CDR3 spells CASSLGTPGEQYF. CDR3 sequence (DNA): TGTGCCAGCAGCTTAGGCACACCGGGCGAGCAGTACTTC.

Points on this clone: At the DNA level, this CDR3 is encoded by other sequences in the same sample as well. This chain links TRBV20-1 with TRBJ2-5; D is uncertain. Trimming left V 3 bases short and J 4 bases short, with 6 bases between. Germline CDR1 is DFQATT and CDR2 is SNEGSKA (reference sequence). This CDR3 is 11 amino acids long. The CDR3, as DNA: TGCAGTGCTAGGACTGGAGAGACCCAGTACTTC. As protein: CSARTGETQYF.

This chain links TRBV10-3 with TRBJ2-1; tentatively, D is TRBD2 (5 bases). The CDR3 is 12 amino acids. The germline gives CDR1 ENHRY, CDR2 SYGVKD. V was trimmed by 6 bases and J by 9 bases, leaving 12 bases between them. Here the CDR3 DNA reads TGTGCCATCAGCCTACTAGAAGGTGAGCAGTTCTTC. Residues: CAISLLEGEQFF.